This is a list of T cell receptor beta chains from one sample in a study of T cells after yellow fever vaccination. TCRdb re-analysed the 5' RACE reads in MiXCR, keeping a single row per CDR3 protein. The sample has under 550,000 distinct CDR3 sequences; 20% to 25% are singletons. The specimen was PBMCs, collected about 20 days after the first yellow fever vaccination. These receptors were collected from a man aged 18 to 30 who received the YFV17D yellow fever vaccine. The CDR3 runs from the conserved cysteine through the conserved F or W. Each record gives: clone size, V gene, D gene, J gene, CDR3 DNA, CDR3 protein. The D gene is left open where the match is weak. Rows give clone size only sometimes, using once, few, many, or a class for an expanded clone.

>NA|TRBV5-1|TRBD1|TRBJ2-1
TGCGCCAGCGGACAGGGGACCTACAATGAGCAGTTCTTC
CASGQGTYNEQFF
>few|TRBV7-2|NA|TRBJ2-2
TGTGCCAGCAGCTCCCGGAACTCCGGGGGCACCGGGGAGCTGTTTTTT
CASSSRNSGGTGELFF
>NA|TRBV20-1|NA|TRBJ1-2
TGCAGTGCTAGAGTGGGGGCCTCGTTATATGGCTACACCTTC
CSARVGASLYGYTF
>few|TRBV10-3|TRBD1|TRBJ2-1
TGTGCCACGGAAACTCACAGGGGGACCCACAATGAGCAGTTCTTC
CATETHRGTHNEQFF
>NA|TRBV7-8|NA|TRBJ2-2
TGTGCCAGCAGTCTAGGCTCCCTGAACACCGGGGAGCTGTTTTTT
CASSLGSLNTGELFF
>few|TRBV19|NA|TRBJ1-2
TGTGCCAGTAGGACGGAACAGGTGTTTTCCGATGGCTACACCTTC
CASRTEQVFSDGYTF
>few|TRBV9|NA|TRBJ2-1
TGTGCCAGCAGCGTAGGGCCGGACAATGAGCAGTTCTTC
CASSVGPDNEQFF
>few|TRBV7-9|TRBD1|TRBJ1-1
TGTGCCAGCAGCTTTACAGGGGGCGAGGGTCGAGCTTTCTTT
CASSFTGGEGRAFF
>many|TRBV5-1|NA|TRBJ2-5
TGCGCCAGCAGCTTGGAACAGATTGGTGGAGAGACCCAGTACTTC
CASSLEQIGGETQYF
>few|TRBV5-4|TRBD2|TRBJ2-3
TGTGCCAGCAGCACCCCTTCTAGCGGGGGGGCAGATACGCAGTATTTT
CASSTPSSGGADTQYF
>NA|TRBV7-2|NA|TRBJ1-6
TGTGCCAGCAGCTTCACCACCGGCGGTAATTCACCCCTCCACTTT
CASSFTTGGNSPLHF
>few|TRBV11-2|NA|TRBJ2-5
TGTGCCAGCAGCCACCCCGGGACTTACGCGGGCTGGAAGACCCAGTACTTC
CASSHPGTYAGWKTQYF
>NA|TRBV19|NA|TRBJ1-5
TGTGCCAGTATAAGGACGGGGAATAGCAATCAGCCCCAGCATTTT
CASIRTGNSNQPQHF
>many|TRBV11-2|TRBD2|TRBJ2-5
TGTGCCAGCAGCTTAGGCGGTGCTAGCGGGGCCCCTCGGGAGACCCAGTACTTC
CASSLGGASGAPRETQYF
>few|TRBV11-2|NA|TRBJ1-1
TGTGCCAGCAGCTTAGGGGGTTGGACTTTCTTT
CASSLGGWTFF
>few|TRBV14|NA|TRBJ1-2
TGTGCCAGCAGCCATCGTCCCGCGAACTATGGCTACACCTTC
CASSHRPANYGYTF
>few|TRBV20-1|NA|TRBJ1-1
TGCAGTGCTAGTTGGCAGGGAAAGAACACTGAAGCTTTCTTT
CSASWQGKNTEAFF
>few|TRBV21-1|NA|TRBJ1-1
TGTGCCAGCACCCCCGGGGGCCATAGAGGCACTGAAGCTTTCTTT
CASTPGGHRGTEAFF
>NA|TRBV12-3/TRBV12-4|TRBD2|TRBJ2-3
TGTGCCAGCAGTTTAGGGGTAGCGGGGGGAGATTTCAGCGATACGCAGTATTTT
CASSLGVAGGDFSDTQYF
>few|TRBV4-2|NA|TRBJ2-1
TGTGCCAGCAGCCAAGTCGGAGGGGGGCAGCGTCTCAATGAGCAGTTCTTC
CASSQVGGGQRLNEQFF
>few|TRBV7-2|NA|TRBJ2-5
TGTGCCAGCAGCCCTTTTTGGGAGACCCAGTACTTC
CASSPFWETQYF
>few|TRBV6-4|TRBD1|TRBJ1-5
TGTGCCAGCAGGGACAGACAGGGAACTTGGCAGCCCCAGCATTTT
CASRDRQGTWQPQHF
>many|TRBV27|TRBD1|TRBJ2-3
TGTGCCAGCAGTTTGCCGGGACAGGGCACAGATACGCAGTATTTT
CASSLPGQGTDTQYF
>NA|TRBV4-3|NA|TRBJ2-2
TGCGCCAGCAGCCAAGTATGGCCGATACTGAACACCGGGGAGCTGTTTTTT
CASSQVWPILNTGELFF
>NA|TRBV7-2|TRBD2|TRBJ2-1
TGTGCCAGCAGCTTTGTAGCGGGGGAGAGGTACAATGAGCAGTTCTTC
CASSFVAGERYNEQFF
>few|TRBV7-2|NA|TRBJ2-3
TGTGCCAGCAGCTTAGTGGGGGTGGGCACAGATACGCAGTATTTT
CASSLVGVGTDTQYF
>NA|TRBV24-1|NA|TRBJ1-5
TGTGCCACCAGTGATTTTCAGGGTCAGCCCCAGCATTTT
CATSDFQGQPQHF
>few|TRBV10-3|NA|TRBJ1-2
TGTGCCATCAGGAGTGAGGAATGGGGCGGCTACACCTTC
CAIRSEEWGGYTF
>NA|TRBV11-2|TRBD1|TRBJ1-2
TGTGCCAGCAGCCCGACTTACGACAGGGGAAATGGCTACACCTTC
CASSPTYDRGNGYTF
>many|TRBV5-1|NA|TRBJ2-2
TGCGCCAGCAGCTCTTGGACAGAAGGTAGCACCGGGGAGCTGTTTTTT
CASSSWTEGSTGELFF
>NA|TRBV10-3|NA|TRBJ2-3
TGTGCCATCAGTCGGGACTCATCTAGCACAGATACGCAGTATTTT
CAISRDSSSTDTQYF
>many|TRBV29-1|TRBD2|TRBJ2-5
TGCAGCGGGACTAGCGGGGCGGAGACCCAGTACTTC
CSGTSGAETQYF
>few|TRBV18|NA|TRBJ1-1
TGTGCCAGCTCAATTACAGGGTTTGACACTGAAGCTTTCTTT
CASSITGFDTEAFF
>NA|TRBV27|NA|TRBJ1-5
TGTGCCAGCAGTCAAAGGGCGATGGCGCCTAGCAATCAGCCCCAGCATTTT
CASSQRAMAPSNQPQHF
>few|TRBV7-2|TRBD2|TRBJ2-1
TGTGCCAGCCGCTGGGCTAGCGGGTATGAGCAGTTCTTC
CASRWASGYEQFF
>many|TRBV6-5|NA|TRBJ2-3
TGTGCCAGCAGTTACCGGAGTAGCGAAGATACGCAGTATTTT
CASSYRSSEDTQYF
>NA|TRBV29-1|TRBD1|TRBJ2-7
TGCAGCGTTGCGGACAGGGGAGCGTACGAGCAGTACTTC
CSVADRGAYEQYF
>NA|TRBV5-1|NA|TRBJ1-2
TGCGCCAGCAGCTTCGGATCTGGACATTCCCCCAACTATGGCTACACCTTC
CASSFGSGHSPNYGYTF
>few|TRBV7-2|NA|TRBJ1-1
TGTGCCAGCAGTCGGACCTGGGGGACTGAAGCTTTCTTT
CASSRTWGTEAFF
>once|TRBV6-1|TRBD1|TRBJ2-2
TGTGCCAGCAGCCAGTTTCAGGGGGCGAGCACCGGGGAGCTGTTTTTT
CASSQFQGASTGELFF
>few|TRBV6-5|NA|TRBJ1-3
TGTGCCAGCAGTTACTCGGCCCTCGGAGGAAACACCATATATTTT
CASSYSALGGNTIYF
>NA|TRBV5-1|TRBD2|TRBJ2-5
TGCGCCAGCAGGGGGGGACTAGCGGAGCAAGAGACCCAGTACTTC
CASRGGLAEQETQYF
>NA|TRBV19|NA|TRBJ1-5
TGTGCCAGTAACCCGGACCGAGACTATAGCAATCAGCCCCAGCATTTT
CASNPDRDYSNQPQHF
>NA|TRBV12-3/TRBV12-4|NA|TRBJ2-3
TGTGCCAGCAAAGGGGCAGATACGCAGTATTTT
CASKGADTQYF
>many|TRBV30|NA|TRBJ1-1
TGTGCCTGGATGGGTGGGACGGAGACTCAGAACACTGAAGCTTTCTTT
CAWMGGTETQNTEAFF
>NA|TRBV2|TRBD1|TRBJ2-1
TGTGCCAGCAGCGCGGACAGGAATGAGCAGTTCTTC
CASSADRNEQFF
>NA|TRBV3-1|NA|TRBJ2-5
TGTGCCAGCAGTTCGGACGCCCAAGAGACCCAGTACTTC
CASSSDAQETQYF
>NA|TRBV5-6|TRBD2|TRBJ2-1
TGTGCCAGCAGCTTACTAGCGGGGGTTTCGAGGAATGAGCAGTTCTTC
CASSLLAGVSRNEQFF
>NA|TRBV6-1|NA|TRBJ1-2
TGTGCCAGCAGAAAACGGGGGAACCATGGCTACACCTTC
CASRKRGNHGYTF
>few|TRBV24-1|NA|TRBJ2-2
TGTGCCACCAGTCCCGGGACCGGGGAGCTGTTTTTT
CATSPGTGELFF
>many|TRBV7-2|TRBD1|TRBJ1-6
TGTGCCAGCCGAGGACAGGGAGGGACTAATTCACCCCTCCACTTT
CASRGQGGTNSPLHF
>NA|TRBV4-1|TRBD1|TRBJ1-2
TGCGCCAGCAGCCAGCCCACTCGCAGGGACAGGGCTCGAACCTTC
CASSQPTRRDRARTF
>few|TRBV29-1|TRBD1|TRBJ2-3
TGCAGCGTTACACCCGACAGGGGGCTCGCAGATACGCAGTATTTT
CSVTPDRGLADTQYF
>NA|TRBV7-2|NA|TRBJ1-5
TGTGCCAGCAGCCCCGATGTCAGGCAGCCCCAGCATTTT
CASSPDVRQPQHF
>NA|TRBV20-1|NA|TRBJ1-6
TGCAGTGCTAGAAGTTATGCGGACTCACCCCTCCACTTT
CSARSYADSPLHF